These T cell receptor beta chains were read from a single sample in a study of shared clonotypes between healthy human individuals. Here immunoSEQ multiplex PCR was the method, and the copy in TCRdb shows in-frame clones only, minus some. The table lists 650,000 to 800,000 clones, over 55% of them singletons. Sequenced input: memory CD4+ T cells sorted from blood. These receptors originate from a woman in her twenties or thirties in good health. CDR3s include the opening cysteine and the closing phenylalanine or tryptophan. The order of the fields is V gene, D gene, clone size, J gene, CDR3 DNA, CDR3 protein. A D gene is named only where the DNA matches it firmly. The listing skips clone size in some rows; elsewhere it reads once, few, many or a size class.

TRBV11-3	TRBD1	-	TRBJ1-3	TGTGCCAGCAGCCGTCGCACAGGGGCGGACTCTGGAAACACCATATATTTT	CASSRRTGADSGNTIYF
TRBV5-1	-	-	TRBJ2-1	TGCGCCAGCAGCAATTTATTCGATGAGCAGTTCTTC	CASSNLFDEQFF
TRBV28	-	once	TRBJ2-7	TGTGCCAGCAGTTTAGGGCCACGTTACTCTTACGAGCAGTACTTC	CASSLGPRYSYEQYF
TRBV2	-	-	TRBJ2-7	TGTGCCAGCAGTCCGGACTACTACGAGCAGTACTTC	CASSPDYYEQYF
TRBV30	-	-	TRBJ1-1	TGTGCCTGGACCACACAGGGCGCGAACACTGAAGCTTTCTTT	CAWTTQGANTEAFF
TRBV30	-	-	TRBJ2-3	TGTGCCTGGAGTGTTGCCCTCAGCACAGATACGCAGTATTTT	CAWSVALSTDTQYF
TRBV25-1	TRBD1	-	TRBJ1-6	TGTGCCAGCAGTGAATCCCGACAGGGTTGGTCACCCCTCCACTTT	CASSESRQGWSPLHF
TRBV5-8	-	once	TRBJ1-1	TGTGCCAGCAGGACGGGAATGGGCCAGATGAACACTGAAGCTTTCTTT	CASRTGMGQMNTEAFF
TRBV30	TRBD1	-	TRBJ1-1	TGTGCCTCCTGGACAGGGAGGACCTCCACTGAAGCTTTCTTT	CASWTGRTSTEAFF
TRBV11-2	-	-	TRBJ1-2	TGTGCCAGCAGCTTAGGGGCATCCTATGGCTACACCTTC	CASSLGASYGYTF
TRBV28	-	-	TRBJ2-7	TGTGCCAGCAGCAAATACCGGGAAGATTACTACGAGCAGTACTTC	CASSKYREDYYEQYF
TRBV11-2	-	-	TRBJ1-1	TGTGCCAGCAGCTCCATCGGGGGCGGTGACGGGACTCTTCCTACTGAAGCTTTCTTT	CASSSIGGGDGTLPTEAFF
TRBV27	TRBD1	few	TRBJ1-2	TGTGCCACCTTCCGACAGGGGGTATCCTATGGCTACACCTTC	CATFRQGVSYGYTF
TRBV5-6	-	-	TRBJ1-1	TGTGCCAGCAGCTTAGAGAGGGGTGGTGGAGCTTTCTTT	CASSLERGGGAFF
TRBV11-2	-	many	TRBJ1-4	TGTGCCAGCAGCTATAAGGGTGCAGGGGATAATGAAAAACTGTTTTTT	CASSYKGAGDNEKLFF
TRBV10-3	-	-	TRBJ2-5	TGTGCCACCGCCCCAGGGCGCAGAGAGACCCAGTACTTC	CATAPGRRETQYF
TRBV7-2	-	-	TRBJ2-7	TGTGCCAGCAGCTTAGACGTACTAGGGACCTACGAGCAGTACTTC	CASSLDVLGTYEQYF
TRBV18	-	few	TRBJ1-2	TGTGCCAGCTCACCTCCAGACGGAGACTATGGCTACACCTTC	CASSPPDGDYGYTF
TRBV29-1	-	-	TRBJ2-7	TGCAGCGTCCTCTGGTACGGGAGAACTGAGCAGTACTTC	CSVLWYGRTEQYF
TRBV5-6	-	-	TRBJ2-3	TGTGCCAGCAGCTTGGATCAGGGCAGGATTTGGACAGATACGCAGTATTTT	CASSLDQGRIWTDTQYF
TRBV6-6	-	-	TRBJ2-7	TGTGCCAGCAGTTATGGACCAGAGCAGTACTTC	CASSYGPEQYF
TRBV5-1	TRBD2	few	TRBJ2-3	TGCGCCAGCAGGGGACTAGCGGGAGGACCTAGCACAGATACGCAGTATTTT	CASRGLAGGPSTDTQYF
TRBV30	-	many	TRBJ1-1	TGTGCCTGGAGTGTACGTATCTCGGGGCCACTCCCCGGGGCCACTGAAGCTTTCTTT	CAWSVRISGPLPGATEAFF
TRBV6-5	-	few	TRBJ1-5	TGTGCCAGCAGACACTACAGTTACAATCAGCCCCAGCATTTT	CASRHYSYNQPQHF
TRBV5-1	TRBD2	-	TRBJ2-5	TGCGCCAGCAGCTTGGTACTAGCGGAAAAAGAGACCCAGTACTTC	CASSLVLAEKETQYF
TRBV30	-	-	TRBJ1-1	TGTGCCTGGAGTGCGGCGGTAAACACTGAAGCTTTCTTT	CAWSAAVNTEAFF
TRBV6-1	TRBD2	once	TRBJ2-1	TGTGCCATAGCACGGACTAGCGGGAGTAGTGAGCAGTTCTTC	CAIARTSGSSEQFF
TRBV11-2	-	few	TRBJ1-1	TGTGCCAGCAGCTTAAACGGGAACACTGAAGCTTTCTTT	CASSLNGNTEAFF
TRBV2	-	many	TRBJ1-5	TGTGCCAGCACGAGGCGTAATAGCAATCAGCCCCAGCATTTT	CASTRRNSNQPQHF
TRBV19	TRBD1	-	TRBJ2-1	TGTGCCAGTAGTGTACAGGGGGCTAGGGATGAGCAGTTCTTC	CASSVQGARDEQFF
TRBV18	TRBD2	few	TRBJ2-5	TGTGCCAGCTCATCAACACTAGCGGGAGGGGACAAGGAGACCCAGTACTTC	CASSSTLAGGDKETQYF
TRBV11-3	TRBD2	-	TRBJ2-1	TGTGCCAGCAGCTCACCAACTAGCGGGAGGGCCTACAATGAGCAGTTCTTC	CASSSPTSGRAYNEQFF
TRBV9	TRBD1	-	TRBJ2-1	TGTGCCAGCAGCGTAGGGGACAGGGGGAATGAGCAGTTCTTC	CASSVGDRGNEQFF